Each of the 9 T cell receptor beta chains below was sequenced from the same sample in a study of T cells in women clearing cervical HPV infection. Clones were sequenced by immunoSEQ multiplex PCR, and TCRdb holds only the in-frame ones, with some missing. This sample's table has around 30,000 clones. The sequenced material came from blood buffy coat. The receptors derive from a woman between 18 and 70 years old with a cervical HPV16 infection that either progressed to CIN3+ or cleared (not recorded which).

Of note for this clone: The CDR3 goes on 3 residues after the read ends, and that part is filled in from the germline J gene. The chain joins TRBV30 to TRBJ1-2; 7 bases fit TRBD1. The CDR3 is 12 residues long. CDR1 GTSNPN and CDR2 SVGIG come from the germline V gene (reference sequence). Incomplete CDR3 DNA: TGTGCCTGGGCCTTTGACAGGGTCGGC. Translation gives CAWAFDRVG. The full CDR3 reads CAWAFDRVGYTF.

For this clone: The read is 3 residues too short to cover the CDR3 end, so that end is filled in from the germline J gene. The chain has TRBV20-1 and TRBJ1-4, with a possible D match to TRBD1 (5 bases). The CDR3 has 17 residues. V lost 0 bases and J lost 7, with 21 bases in between. Germline lookup yields CDR1 DFQATT and CDR2 SNEGSKA (reference sequence). CDR3 DNA, as far as it was read: TGCAGTGCTAGAGATTCCCGGCGGAGCGGGGCTTTTGAAAAA. This translates into CSARDSRRSGAFEK. The whole CDR3 protein is CSARDSRRSGAFEKLFF.

Notes on this clone: The read stops 3 residues short of the end of the CDR3; the missing end is completed from the germline J gene. The V call is TRBV10-3, the J call TRBJ1-1, with unresolved D. This CDR3 comprises 14 residues. The germline V gene encodes CDR1 ENHRY and CDR2 SYGVKD. Between the trimmed V and J ends, which lost 2 bases and 1 base, there was a span of 8 bases. The part of the CDR3 DNA that was read is TGTGCCATCAGTGAGGGGCAAGAGAACACTGAA. Residues: CAISEGQENTE. The whole CDR3 region reads CAISEGQENTEAFF.

About this clone: The read ends 3 residues shy of where the CDR3 ends; the end is completed using the germline J gene. The chain combines TRBV7-2 with TRBJ2-1, with 7 nucleotides matching TRBD1. The ends lost 0 bases at V and 5 bases at J; junction bases unmatched: 7. Germline CDR1 is SGHTA and CDR2 is FQGNSA. This CDR3 has 16 amino acids. CDR3 residues: CASSLADRVGHNEQFF. The part of the CDR3 DNA that was read is TGTGCCAGCAGCTTAGCCGACAGGGTAGGTCACAATGAG.

Points on this clone: The read comes to an end 3 residues before the CDR3 does, leaving the germline J gene to fill in the end. The chain links TRBV5-1 to TRBJ2-1; 7 bases map to TRBD1. Germline values: CDR1 SGHRS, CDR2 YFSETQ. Trimming removed 0 bases from V and 7 bases from J; junction bases left unmatched: 4. CDR3 length: 14 amino acids. CDR3 in amino acids: CASSLDRGRNEQFF. The part of the CDR3 DNA that was read is TGCGCCAGCAGCTTGGACAGGGGAAGAAATGAG.

CDR3 sequence: CASSGDRLNGYTF. The part of the CDR3 DNA that was read is TGTGCCAGCAGTGGGGACAGGCTCAATGGC. The gene calls are TRBV12-3 or TRBV12-4 and TRBJ1-2, with 8 bases fitting TRBD1. The read terminates 3 residues before the CDR3 end, so the remaining end is supplied by the germline J gene. V was pared by 5 bases and J by 6 bases, with 5 bases of the junction left unmatched. The CDR3 is 13 amino acids.

Concerning this clone itself: The CDR3 extends 3 residues past the end of the read, so its final part is completed from the germline J gene. This chain connects TRBV5-1 to TRBJ2-4, with 10 bases aligning to TRBD1. V lost 0 bases and J lost 6; bases outside the gene matches: 0. Germline V gene sequence: CDR1 SGHRS, CDR2 YFSETQ. This CDR3 contains 14 residues. Incomplete CDR3 DNA: TGCGCCAGCAGCTTGGGGGACAGGGGAAACATT. It encodes CASSLGDRGNI. The entire CDR3 reads CASSLGDRGNIQYF.

As regards this clone: The read halts 3 residues ahead of the CDR3 end, with the missing end drawn from the germline J gene. V and J are TRBV18 and TRBJ2-3; 14 nucleotides match TRBD2. The CDR3 length is 16 residues. Germline V gives CDR1 KGHSH, CDR2 LQKENI. Trimming cost V 3 bases and J 4 bases; bases outside gene matches: 3. The CDR3: CASSPGTSGSADTQYF. The CDR3 bases that were read are TGTGCCAGCTCACCGGGGACTAGCGGGAGTGCAGATACG.

A word on this clone: The read comes to an end 3 residues before the CDR3 does, leaving the germline J gene to fill in the end. The chain employs TRBV27 and TRBJ2-1; D may be TRBD1 (6 bases). Trimming cost V 4 bases and J 7 bases, with 11 bases left between them. The germline CDR1 and CDR2 sequences are MNHEY and SMNVEV (reference sequence). The CDR3 contains 13 residues. CDR3 DNA (partial): TGTGCCAGCAGTTCCTACAGGGTTAATGAG. It is translated as CASSSYRVNE. The CDR3, in full, reads CASSSYRVNEQFF.